The rows below give T cell receptor beta chains drawn from one sample of a study of radiation and T cells in renal cell carcinoma. TCRdb's table, derived via immunoSEQ multiplex PCR, lists solely in-frame clones and lacks some. Of about 130,000 clones in the sample, 85% to 90% were seen once. The sample was blood, taken from a patient whose treatment included radiotherapy and nephrectomy. Receptor source: a woman in her seventies with renal cell carcinoma. The conserved cysteine and the conserved F or W are not part of the CDR3 here.

CDR3 protein: ASSTPGTVGYNEQF
V gene: TRBV9
J gene: TRBJ2-1

CDR3 protein: ASSLSRTPLH
V gene: TRBV7-8
J gene: TRBJ1-6

CDR3 protein: AWSSSGFTGNTEAF
V gene: TRBV30
J gene: TRBJ1-1

CDR3 protein: ASSLVEGVEAF
V gene: TRBV5-1
J gene: TRBJ1-1

CDR3 protein: SARGKNIQY
V gene: TRBV20-1
J gene: TRBJ2-4

CDR3 protein: AWSVSGNEQY
V gene: TRBV30
J gene: TRBJ2-7

CDR3 protein: ASSLGDRVYGYT
V gene: TRBV7-2
J gene: TRBJ1-2

CDR3 protein: ASSRPIPRATEAF
V gene: TRBV28
J gene: TRBJ1-1

CDR3 protein: AISEPTSVGAQY
V gene: TRBV10-3
J gene: TRBJ2-5

CDR3 protein: ASGGDRGWNTGELF
V gene: TRBV28
J gene: TRBJ2-2

CDR3 protein: ATSRDRDRGGYGYT
V gene: TRBV15
J gene: TRBJ1-2

CDR3 protein: ASSIGSTGIYEQY
V gene: TRBV19
J gene: TRBJ2-7

CDR3 protein: ASSLAEGSYEQY
V gene: TRBV27
J gene: TRBJ2-7

CDR3 protein: ASKGGGSYNEQF
V gene: TRBV28
J gene: TRBJ2-1

CDR3 protein: ASSPTGGYTEAF
V gene: TRBV5-8
J gene: TRBJ1-1

CDR3 protein: ASSEFGGGYTEAF
V gene: TRBV6-1
J gene: TRBJ1-1

CDR3 protein: ASSGGGSSYNEQF
V gene: TRBV9
J gene: TRBJ2-1

CDR3 protein: SVEVGTGLAGNQPQH
V gene: TRBV29-1
J gene: TRBJ1-5

CDR3 protein: ATSRTDLRGGYT
V gene: TRBV15
J gene: TRBJ1-2

CDR3 protein: ATSPWRGQEGRPQH
V gene: TRBV15
J gene: TRBJ1-5

CDR3 protein: ASSLEGRGPYEQY
V gene: TRBV7-6
J gene: TRBJ2-7

CDR3 protein: ASSLGGLADYNEQF
V gene: TRBV5-4
J gene: TRBJ2-1

CDR3 protein: ASSLGGQNTEAF
V gene: TRBV7-9
J gene: TRBJ1-1

CDR3 protein: ASRAGGPTYEQY
V gene: TRBV6-5
J gene: TRBJ2-7

CDR3 protein: ASSRDRGTYSNQPQH
V gene: TRBV7-9
J gene: TRBJ1-5

CDR3 protein: ASSPKTGAYSPLH
V gene: TRBV7-2
J gene: TRBJ1-6

CDR3 protein: ASSLLETQY
V gene: TRBV5-1
J gene: TRBJ2-5

CDR3 protein: ASSPRLAGRHEQF
V gene: TRBV28
J gene: TRBJ2-1

CDR3 protein: SVDWGGSYNEQF
V gene: TRBV29-1
J gene: TRBJ2-1

CDR3 protein: ASTGQPGAF
V gene: TRBV19
J gene: TRBJ1-1

CDR3 protein: ASSKAGRGWKEKLF
V gene: TRBV21-1
J gene: TRBJ1-4

CDR3 protein: AWSLTGDTEAF
V gene: TRBV30
J gene: TRBJ1-1

CDR3 protein: ASSGSGIVQETQY
V gene: TRBV5-1
J gene: TRBJ2-5

CDR3 protein: ASSPERGHTDTQY
V gene: TRBV18
J gene: TRBJ2-3

CDR3 protein: ASSSQIGGVSKQY
V gene: TRBV19
J gene: TRBJ2-7

CDR3 protein: ARRPGSLNTGELF
V gene: TRBV30
J gene: TRBJ2-2

CDR3 protein: ATRAPGGRRELF
V gene: TRBV19
J gene: TRBJ2-2

CDR3 protein: ASSLGGVGNTIY
V gene: TRBV5-1
J gene: TRBJ1-3

CDR3 protein: ASSPLGVRKAF
V gene: TRBV28
J gene: TRBJ1-1

CDR3 protein: ASPARTGHQAF
V gene: TRBV11-2
J gene: TRBJ1-1

CDR3 protein: ASSLGGSYGYT
V gene: TRBV5-1
J gene: TRBJ1-2

CDR3 protein: ASSLETAPEAF
V gene: TRBV5-4
J gene: TRBJ1-1

CDR3 protein: ASRTPGQNQPQH
V gene: TRBV2
J gene: TRBJ1-5

CDR3 protein: ASRDSVNTEAF
V gene: TRBV5-1
J gene: TRBJ1-1

CDR3 protein: ASSSGQGSSPLH
V gene: TRBV7-3
J gene: TRBJ1-6

CDR3 protein: ASSEGQYGYT
V gene: TRBV7-8
J gene: TRBJ1-2

CDR3 protein: ASSLAGADTEAF
V gene: TRBV5-1
J gene: TRBJ1-1

CDR3 protein: ATSKGGGEKLF
V gene: TRBV10-3
J gene: TRBJ1-4

CDR3 protein: ASSFSESSLLYEQY
V gene: TRBV28
J gene: TRBJ2-7